These T cell receptor beta chains were read from a single sample in a study of T-cell memory formation after mild COVID-19. TCRdb recomputed calls from the 5' RACE reads with MiXCR, one row per CDR3 protein. The table includes 260,000 or so distinct CDR3 sequences, approximately 15% detected once. The sequencing sample was made of PBMCs or a T cell subset sorted from them (not recorded which). These receptors all stem from a man aged 18-30 years who had mild COVID-19 (a few samples of this study predate the infection). Cell type and time point are not known. Each CDR3 is given with its conserved first and last residue. The order of the fields is J gene, V gene, D gene, clone size, CDR3 DNA, CDR3 protein. D genes are given only for firm matches. The size field is filled for only some rows; it gives once, few, many or a size class.

J: TRBJ1-4; V: TRBV6-5; D: -; size: few; DNA: TGTGCCAGCAGTTACTCCGGGGGCTGGCATGAAAAACTGTTTTTT; CDR3: CASSYSGGWHEKLFF
J: TRBJ1-4; V: TRBV27; D: -; size: -; DNA: TGTGCCACTCCCGGGTGTGAAAAACTGTTTTTT; CDR3: CATPGCEKLFF
J: TRBJ2-2; V: TRBV4-2; D: -; size: few; DNA: TGTGCCAGCAGCCAAGAGGGGGCCAAACCCGGGGAGCTGTTTTTT; CDR3: CASSQEGAKPGELFF
J: TRBJ1-2; V: TRBV12-3/TRBV12-4; D: TRBD1; size: few; DNA: TGTGCCAGCAGTCCGAGGGACAGGGTTAACTATGGCTACACCTTC; CDR3: CASSPRDRVNYGYTF
J: TRBJ1-5; V: TRBV3-1; D: -; size: few; DNA: TGTGCCAGCAGCCAAGGATTAAAGTATCCCCAGCATTTT; CDR3: CASSQGLKYPQHF
J: TRBJ1-5; V: TRBV5-6; D: -; size: many; DNA: TGTGCCAGCAGCTTGTTTAGTTCGGGTCAGCCCCAGCATTTT; CDR3: CASSLFSSGQPQHF
J: TRBJ2-1; V: TRBV10-1; D: -; size: -; DNA: TGCGCCAGCAGCGAGGAGAATGAGCAGTTCTTC; CDR3: CASSEENEQFF
J: TRBJ2-3; V: TRBV5-6; D: TRBD2; size: -; DNA: TGTGCCAGCAGCACCGGACTAGCGGGACAATACACAGATACGCAGTATTTT; CDR3: CASSTGLAGQYTDTQYF
J: TRBJ2-3; V: TRBV20-1; D: -; size: -; DNA: TGCAGGCCCGGGTGGGGCGGAGATACGCAGTATTTT; CDR3: CRPGWGGDTQYF
J: TRBJ1-1; V: TRBV12-3/TRBV12-4; D: -; size: many; DNA: TGTGCCAGCAGTTTTGGAGGGGACACTGAAGCTTTCTTT; CDR3: CASSFGGDTEAFF
J: TRBJ2-7; V: TRBV5-1; D: -; size: many; DNA: TGCGCCAGCAGCTCTCTACCGGGACCCTACGAGCAGTACTTC; CDR3: CASSSLPGPYEQYF
J: TRBJ1-1; V: TRBV6-5; D: TRBD1; size: many; DNA: TGTGCCAGCAGACCCCACCCTGGACAGGGGACGAACACTGAAGCTTTCTTT; CDR3: CASRPHPGQGTNTEAFF
J: TRBJ2-3; V: TRBV4-3; D: -; size: -; DNA: TGCGCCAGCAGCCAAGATGAAGGGGACAGCACAGATACGCAGTATTTT; CDR3: CASSQDEGDSTDTQYF
J: TRBJ2-1; V: TRBV7-8; D: -; size: -; DNA: TGTGCCAGCAGCCATCCGGGACACTTACTAATAGGGAATGAGCAGTTCTTC; CDR3: CASSHPGHLLIGNEQFF
J: TRBJ2-7; V: TRBV5-1; D: TRBD1; size: -; DNA: TGCGCCAGCAGCCTGCCGGGACAGGGCTACGAGCAGTACTTC; CDR3: CASSLPGQGYEQYF
J: TRBJ1-1; V: TRBV4-3; D: -; size: -; DNA: TGCGCCAGCAGCCAAGATCTGCTGGGTATGGCTGAAGCTTTCTTT; CDR3: CASSQDLLGMAEAFF
J: TRBJ2-1; V: TRBV20-1; D: -; size: few; DNA: TGCAGGCCTTTGGGCAATGAGCAGTTCTTC; CDR3: CRPLGNEQFF
J: TRBJ1-1; V: TRBV7-9; D: -; size: few; DNA: TGTGCCAGCAGTCCATTAAGGCTGGGAGGCACTGAAGCTTTCTTT; CDR3: CASSPLRLGGTEAFF
J: TRBJ1-1; V: TRBV28; D: -; size: few; DNA: TGTGCCAGCAACCCGTGGGGCTCGGACACTGAAGCTTTCTTT; CDR3: CASNPWGSDTEAFF
J: TRBJ1-5; V: TRBV2; D: -; size: -; DNA: TGTGCCAGCAGTGATCCTTCGGGCAATCAGCCCCAGCATTTT; CDR3: CASSDPSGNQPQHF
J: TRBJ2-7; V: TRBV4-3; D: -; size: -; DNA: TGCGCCAGCAGCCAAGACCCCCCTCGGCAGGGGAACCCCTCCTACGAGCAGTACTTC; CDR3: CASSQDPPRQGNPSYEQYF
J: TRBJ2-1; V: TRBV11-2; D: TRBD1; size: many; DNA: TGTGCCAGCAGCTTATCGACAGGGAAATACAATGAGCAGTTCTTC; CDR3: CASSLSTGKYNEQFF
J: TRBJ1-1; V: TRBV20-1; D: -; size: -; DNA: TGCAGTGCTTACACAGCTAACACTGAAGCTTTCTTT; CDR3: CSAYTANTEAFF
J: TRBJ1-4; V: TRBV28; D: -; size: -; DNA: TGTGCCAGCAGTCTGACAGACGAAAAACTGTTTTTT; CDR3: CASSLTDEKLFF
J: TRBJ1-1; V: TRBV5-6; D: -; size: -; DNA: TGTGCCAGCAGCTATCGGCTGGGGAGGGAGAACACTGAAGCTTTCTTT; CDR3: CASSYRLGRENTEAFF
J: TRBJ1-1; V: TRBV24-1; D: TRBD1; size: -; DNA: TGTGCCACCAGTGATTTGCCCGGGACAGGGAGAATGAACACTGAAGCTTTCTTT; CDR3: CATSDLPGTGRMNTEAFF
J: TRBJ2-4; V: TRBV12-3/TRBV12-4; D: -; size: few; DNA: TGTGCCAGCAGTTTGCAAGGCGTTTTGGACATTCAGTACTTC; CDR3: CASSLQGVLDIQYF
J: TRBJ2-2; V: TRBV9; D: -; size: -; DNA: TGTGCCAGCAGCGTCGTGGGCGTCACCGGGGAGCTGTTTTTT; CDR3: CASSVVGVTGELFF
J: TRBJ1-1; V: TRBV20-1; D: TRBD1; size: -; DNA: TGCAGTGCCACAGGAGGGGGCAACACTGAAGCTTTCTTT; CDR3: CSATGGGNTEAFF
J: TRBJ1-1; V: TRBV7-6; D: -; size: few; DNA: TGTGCCAGCAGCTTAATCGGGGGTGGGGGTTCGGTGAACACTGAAGCTTTCTTT; CDR3: CASSLIGGGGSVNTEAFF
J: TRBJ2-1; V: TRBV4-3; D: TRBD1; size: -; DNA: TGCGCCAGCAGCCCCGGGACAGCTCCCTACAATGAGCAGTTCTTC; CDR3: CASSPGTAPYNEQFF
J: TRBJ2-3; V: TRBV20-1; D: TRBD2; size: few; DNA: TGCAGTGCTCCGACTAGCGGGGGGGGCACAGATACGCAGTATTTT; CDR3: CSAPTSGGGTDTQYF
J: TRBJ1-5; V: TRBV30; D: -; size: -; DNA: TGTGCCTGGAGTTTCACTAGCAATCAGCCCCAGCATTTT; CDR3: CAWSFTSNQPQHF
J: TRBJ2-4; V: TRBV28; D: TRBD1; size: many; DNA: TGTGCCAGCAGTTTAACCGGGACAGCAAACATTCAGTACTTC; CDR3: CASSLTGTANIQYF
J: TRBJ2-4; V: TRBV3-1; D: -; size: -; DNA: TGTGCCAGCAGCCAAGGGGCCTGGGCAAACATTCAGTACTTC; CDR3: CASSQGAWANIQYF
J: TRBJ2-3; V: TRBV7-9; D: -; size: few; DNA: TGTGCCAGCAGCTTGATGTCAGGGGCAAGCACAGATACGCAGTATTTT; CDR3: CASSLMSGASTDTQYF
J: TRBJ1-2; V: TRBV29-1; D: -; size: -; DNA: TGCAGCGCCAGGACAGACACCTATGGCTACACCTTC; CDR3: CSARTDTYGYTF
J: TRBJ1-2; V: TRBV15; D: -; size: -; DNA: TGTGCCACCAGTATGCGAGAGAACTATGGCTACACCTTC; CDR3: CATSMRENYGYTF
J: TRBJ1-5; V: TRBV29-1; D: TRBD1; size: -; DNA: TGCAGCGTTGGCGGGACAGGTACCTCCAGCAATCAGCCCCAGCATTTT; CDR3: CSVGGTGTSSNQPQHF
J: TRBJ1-5; V: TRBV6-4; D: TRBD1; size: few; DNA: TGTGCCAGCAGTGACTCAGGACAGGGGGATCAGCCCCAGCATTTT; CDR3: CASSDSGQGDQPQHF
J: TRBJ1-5; V: TRBV18; D: -; size: few; DNA: TGTGCCAGCTCACAATCAGGGGGCAATCAGCCCCAGCATTTT; CDR3: CASSQSGGNQPQHF
J: TRBJ1-1; V: TRBV19; D: TRBD1; size: -; DNA: TGTGCCAGTAGTATAGACCCCGGACAGGGGAACACTGAAGCTTTCTTT; CDR3: CASSIDPGQGNTEAFF
J: TRBJ2-7; V: TRBV7-2; D: TRBD2; size: -; DNA: TGTGCCAGCAGTCCGAAAGCGGGGGGGCCGGACGAGCAGTACTTC; CDR3: CASSPKAGGPDEQYF
J: TRBJ1-2; V: TRBV10-3; D: -; size: many; DNA: TGTGCCATCAGTGAGTCCGCCCGTCGGGGAAGTAACGGCTACACCTTC; CDR3: CAISESARRGSNGYTF
J: TRBJ2-5; V: TRBV5-5; D: -; size: -; DNA: TGTGCCAGCAGCTTTGAGATTCGCCAAGAGACCCAGTACTTC; CDR3: CASSFEIRQETQYF
J: TRBJ1-1; V: TRBV7-9; D: -; size: -; DNA: TGTGCCAGCAGCTTAATAGGGGCGAGAACTGAAGCTTTCTTT; CDR3: CASSLIGARTEAFF
J: TRBJ2-1; V: TRBV27; D: -; size: few; DNA: TGTGCCAGCAGTCGAGGTAGCACGATCAATGAGCAGTTCTTC; CDR3: CASSRGSTINEQFF
J: TRBJ2-1; V: TRBV24-1; D: -; size: many; DNA: TGTGCCACCAGTGATTTCGGGGGTAATGAGCAGTTCTTC; CDR3: CATSDFGGNEQFF
J: TRBJ2-5; V: TRBV3-1; D: -; size: -; DNA: TGTGCCAGCAGCCCCGAGAGGGGGTCAATATGGGAGACCCAGTACTTC; CDR3: CASSPERGSIWETQYF
J: TRBJ1-1; V: TRBV7-8; D: -; size: few; DNA: TGTGCCAGCAGCTTACCACCGTGGGCGGGAAAAAGTGGGAGGAACACTGAAGCTTTCTTT; CDR3: CASSLPPWAGKSGRNTEAFF
J: TRBJ2-3; V: TRBV7-9; D: -; size: -; DNA: TGTGCCAGCAGCTTAGCATCAGGGGTCGGGGATACGCAGTATTTT; CDR3: CASSLASGVGDTQYF